This TCR beta chain originates from a study of molecular identifiers for immune sequencing clone quantification. The study, taken as a whole, reports: Whereas naive cells kept under 1% of molecules in clones above 20 RNA copies, such clones held over 97% in effectors.

Bulk TCR library preparation followed previously described methods with listed TCR primers. TCRdb analysed the PCR reads with MiXCR anew, one entry per CDR3 protein. The sample contains about 640,000 distinct CDR3 sequences, 15% to 20% of which appear only once. Trimming removed 3 bases from V and 5 bases from J; junction bases left unmatched: 3. Germline V gene data show CDR1 as MNHEY and CDR2 as SMNVEV (reference sequence). The CDR3 has 14 residues. Of note for this clonotype: Its matching antigen is unknown.

The TCR sequence derives from a human donor in good health. Some libraries in this study had Jurkat cell RNA spiked in. Sequencing input: naive CD8+ T cells from blood, with Jurkat cell RNA spiked in. Subset here: FACS-sorted CD8+CD4-CCR7+CD45RA+ naive T cells. The chain uses TRBV27 and TRBJ2-7; 11 bases are a match to TRBD2. The CDR3 DNA reads as TGTGCCAGCAGTTTGACTAGCGGGATCGACGAGCAGTACTTC. Translated, it gives CASSLTSGIDEQYF.